Below, 30 T cell receptor beta chains from the same sample are listed, as sequenced in a study of CD8 T cells in ankylosing spondylitis. MiXCR was run by TCRdb on the 5' RACE reads, yielding one entry per CDR3 protein. The sample shows 300,000 to 350,000 distinct CDR3 sequences, about 15% of them seen only once. Material: blood, either unsorted or a sorted T cell fraction (not recorded which). The origin of the receptors is a male donor with ankylosing spondylitis or in good health (not recorded which).

V usage is TRBV3-1 and J usage is TRBJ2-3, with a tentative D call TRBD2 (6 bases). This CDR3 has 16 amino acids. CDR1 is LGHDT, CDR2 YNNKEL, per germline (reference sequence). V was pared by 1 base and J by 2 bases, with 13 bases between. CDR3 region: CASSQGRDPHTDTQYF. The CDR3 DNA reads as TGTGCCAGCAGCCAAGGGCGGGATCCCCACACAGATACGCAGTATTTT.

This clonotype was detected only a few times. The chain employs TRBV12-3 or TRBV12-4 and TRBJ2-7; D not resolved. V shed 0 bases and J shed 6 bases, with 9 bases lying between them. There are 13 residues in the CDR3. The CDR3 region is CASSLAEVSEQYF. The CDR3 nucleotides read TGTGCCAGCAGTTTAGCTGAAGTCTCCGAGCAGTACTTC.

This sequence joins TRBV14 and TRBJ2-2; 12 bases agree with TRBD2. After removal of 2 bases from V and 7 bases from J, the junction contained 11 bases not matched to a gene. This CDR3 contains 18 residues. CDR1 and CDR2 from the germline V gene are SGHDN and FVKESK. The CDR3 here is CASSQLRLAGVSHGELFF. CDR3 coding DNA: TGTGCCAGCAGCCAACTAAGACTAGCGGGGGTTTCCCACGGGGAGCTGTTTTTT.

This chain uses TRBV5-1 with TRBJ2-7, with TRBD2 matching over 10 bases. The germline V gene has CDR1 SGHRS and CDR2 YFSETQ. V trimming: 4 bases; J trimming: 1 base; junction bases outside the gene matches: 8. The CDR3 contains 16 residues. CDR3 DNA sequence: TGCGCCAGCAGCCCTTTAACTAGCGGGAATTCCTACGAGCAGTACTTC. Amino acid sequence: CASSPLTSGNSYEQYF.

The V gene is TRBV12-3 or TRBV12-4, the J gene TRBJ2-7; no clear D. The CDR3 is 13 amino acids. Trimming cost V 4 bases and J 4 bases, with 11 bases left between them. CDR3 protein: CASSSGPLYEQYF. CDR3 nucleotides: TGTGCCAGCAGTTCCGGGCCCTTATACGAGCAGTACTTC.

V gene TRBV3-1 combines with J gene TRBJ2-5; TRBD2 is a possible D gene (6 bases). V lost 2 bases, J lost 3 bases, and 19 bases lay in between. CDR3 size: 17 residues. Germline V gives CDR1 LGHDT, CDR2 YNNKEL (reference sequence). Here the CDR3 DNA reads TGTGCCAGCAGCCAACAACGGAGGGACCCAAAAGAAGAGACCCAGTACTTC. It codes for CASSQQRRDPKEETQYF.

Only a few counts were recorded for this clonotype. The J gene is TRBJ2-7, the V gene TRBV5-6; TRBD2 matches 8 bases. The CDR3 loop spans 13 amino acids. Germline CDR1 SGHDT, CDR2 YYEEEE. Germline trimming cut 7 bases from V and 2 bases from J; bases unmatched to any gene: 5. CDR3 in DNA: TGTGCCAGCGGGTTAGCGGGAACCTACGAGCAGTACTTC. This codes for CASGLAGTYEQYF.

J is TRBJ2-2 and V is TRBV5-6, with 7 bases lining up with TRBD1. J was trimmed by 2 bases and V by 2 bases; bases with no gene match: 6. Germline CDR1 reads SGHDT; CDR2 reads YYEEEE. The CDR3 contains 16 residues. CDR3 coding DNA: TGTGCCAGCAGCTTCCGGGGACAGCTCAACACCGGGGAGCTGTTTTTT. As protein: CASSFRGQLNTGELFF. The full variable domain, rest sourced from reference TRBV5-6 and TRBJ2-2, is DAGVTQSPTHLIKTRGQQVTLRCSPKSGHDTVSWYQQALGQGPQFIFQYYEEEERQRGNFPDRFSGHQFPNYSSELNVNALLLGDSALYLCASSFRGQLNTGELFFGEGSRLTVL.

This clonotype turned up a few times. The chain joins TRBV6-5 to TRBJ2-5; 8 bases match TRBD2. The CDR3 is 16 residues long. Germline lookup yields CDR1 MNHEY and CDR2 SVGAGI. With V trimmed by 1 base and J by 1 base, 5 bases remained unmatched. The CDR3 loop reads CASSYLAGGTQETQYF. CDR3 nucleotide sequence: TGTGCCAGCAGTTACTTGGCGGGGGGTACCCAAGAGACCCAGTACTTC.

This clonotype was observed a few times. The chain uses TRBV5-1 and TRBJ1-1; 7 bases are shared with TRBD1. The J segment lost 3 bases and the V segment lost 4 bases, leaving 6 bases of the junction unmatched. This CDR3 spans 14 amino acids. Germline loops: CDR1 SGHRS, CDR2 YFSETQ. CDR3 amino acids: CASSPGGGHTEAFF. CDR3 sequence (DNA): TGCGCCAGCAGCCCCGGAGGGGGCCACACTGAAGCTTTCTTT.

The sample holds a few counts of this clonotype. The chain couples TRBV7-2 to TRBJ1-1; D may be TRBD1 (5 bases). This CDR3 is 14 amino acids long. Germline assignment: CDR1 SGHTA and CDR2 FQGNSA. V shed 2 bases and J shed 2 bases, with 9 bases lying between them. DNA for the CDR3: TGTGCCAGCAGCTTATACAGGCAAAACACTGAAGCTTTCTTT. Translated: CASSLYRQNTEAFF.

This clonotype has just a few counts. The chain links TRBV3-1 to TRBJ2-3; TRBD2 might be the D (6 bases). The CDR3 is 16 amino acids. Germline CDR1 is LGHDT and CDR2 is YNNKEL (reference sequence). V shed 0 bases and J shed 3 bases, with 13 bases lying between them. CDR3 protein: CASSQDWLRGTDTQYF. CDR3 coding DNA: TGTGCCAGCAGCCAAGATTGGCTCCGGGGGACAGATACGCAGTATTTT.

The chain links TRBV20-1 to TRBJ2-7; the match to TRBD2 covers 8 bases. Germline V CDR1 and CDR2: DFQATT, SNEGSKA (reference sequence). The CDR3 sequence is 14 residues long. V trimming: 5 bases; J trimming: 3 bases; junction bases outside the gene matches: 9. The CDR3 nucleotides are TGCAGTGCTTTTCCTCCGGGGGGGGGCTACGAGCAGTACTTC. Translating gives CSAFPPGGGYEQYF.

The genes are TRBV12-3 or TRBV12-4 and TRBJ2-1, with 7 positions matching TRBD2. Trimming cost V 3 bases and J 0 bases; bases outside gene matches: 8. The CDR3 loop spans 17 amino acids. CDR3 in amino acids: CASSFESLAVSYNEQFF. The DNA of the CDR3 is TGTGCCAGCAGTTTTGAATCCCTAGCGGTCTCCTACAATGAGCAGTTCTTC.

This clonotype was seen at least ten times. This chain links TRBV11-2 with TRBJ1-4, with 7 bases identical to TRBD1. Germline lookup yields CDR1 SGHAT and CDR2 FQNNGV. J gave up 7 bases and V 1 base, and 3 bases lay outside the gene matches. This CDR3 has 14 residues. This chain's CDR3 is CASSLAGGGEKLFF. The CDR3 DNA sequence: TGTGCCAGCAGCTTAGCAGGGGGAGGTGAAAAACTGTTTTTT. Supplemented by reference TRBV11-2 and TRBJ1-4, the full variable domain reads EAGVAQSPRYKIIEKRQSVAFWCNPISGHATLYWYQQILGQGPKLLIQFQNNGVVDDSQLPKDRFSAERLKGVDSTLKIQPAKLEDSAVYLCASSLAGGGEKLFFGSGTQLSVL.

This rearrangement joins TRBV5-1 to TRBJ2-5; D is ambiguous. Trimming took 2 bases from V and 1 from J, leaving 6 bases between them. Per the germline V gene, CDR1 is SGHRS and CDR2 is YFSETQ. The CDR3 loop spans 13 amino acids. The CDR3 DNA sequence: TGCGCCAGCAGCTTACAGCCCCAAGAGACCCAGTACTTC. Its translation: CASSLQPQETQYF.

A few counts support this clonotype. This chain connects TRBV24-1 to TRBJ2-3; 8 bases line up with TRBD2. CDR1 and CDR2 (germline): KGHDR, SFDVKD. The V and J ends lost 4 bases and 6 bases, in that order; junction bases with no gene match: 11. The CDR3 extends over 16 amino acids. CDR3 nucleotide sequence: TGTGCCACCAGTGACCCCGCGGGGGGCGCATCGGATACGCAGTATTTT. Its translation is CATSDPAGGASDTQYF.

CDR3 sequence (DNA): TGTGCCAGCAGCTCCCCTGACTCTCGGACCCTCCACTTT. It encodes CASSSPDSRTLHF. The chain links TRBV7-9 to TRBJ1-6; D call uncertain. This CDR3 comprises 13 residues. V was shortened by 4 bases and J by 14 bases, with 15 bases between the two germline ends. Germline V CDR1 and CDR2: SEHNR, FQNEAQ (reference sequence).

Details on this clonotype: Its ends do not fully match the called genes, so a read error is possible. The gene calls are TRBV20-1 and TRBJ2-1; 8 nucleotides align to TRBD2. CDR3 length: 14 residues. Germline CDR1 DFQATT, CDR2 SNEGSKA (reference sequence). The CDR3, as DNA: TGTAGTGCTATACTAGCGGTGCCCTACAATGAGCAGTTCTTC. Protein sequence: CSAILAVPYNEQFF.

This clonotype was picked up a small number of times. The chain couples TRBV29-1 to TRBJ2-7, with D perhaps being TRBD1 or TRBD2 (5 bases each). Germline assignment: CDR1 SQVTM and CDR2 ANQGSEA. The CDR3 is made up of 12 amino acids. Trimming left V 6 bases short and J 1 base short, with 10 bases between. CDR3 in DNA: TGCAGCGTCAGGGACCATTCCTACGAGCAGTACTTC. It encodes CSVRDHSYEQYF.

This clonotype showed up just a few times. The V gene is TRBV11-3, the J gene TRBJ2-5, with no clear D. Deletions cut 0 bases from V and 5 bases from J, with 13 bases between. The CDR3 extends over 15 amino acids. Germline assignment: CDR1 SGHNT and CDR2 YENEEA. DNA of the CDR3: TGTGCCAGCAGCTTAGATTCTACCCCTATCGAGACCCAGTACTTC. Protein sequence: CASSLDSTPIETQYF.

This chain joins TRBV3-1 and TRBJ2-2; no clear D. CDR1 LGHDT and CDR2 YNNKEL come from the germline V gene (reference sequence). CDR3 length: 15 residues. V lost 0 bases and J 5 bases, leaving 10 bases between the germline ends. The CDR3 protein is CASSQDFVPTGELFF. Here the CDR3 DNA reads TGTGCCAGCAGCCAAGATTTTGTGCCGACCGGGGAGCTGTTTTTT.

The chain is built from TRBV12-3 or TRBV12-4 and TRBJ2-2; 12 bases agree with TRBD2. The CDR3 extends over 17 amino acids. The V segment lost 3 bases and the J segment 7 bases; nucleotides outside the gene matches: 9. The CDR3 nucleotides are TGTGCCAGCAGTTTTTTCGTACTAGCGGGAGGAGGCGGGGAGCTGTTTTTT. Translated: CASSFFVLAGGGGELFF.

This clonotype was counted a few times. The chain has TRBV5-1 and TRBJ1-1; 9 bases fit TRBD1. The germline CDR1 and CDR2 sequences are SGHRS and YFSETQ. The CDR3 extends over 14 amino acids. Trimming took 5 bases from V and 5 from J; bases not matched to a gene: 7. Written as DNA, the CDR3 is TGCGCCAGCAGGGGACAGGGAGCGGGAACTGAAGCTTTCTTT. This translates into CASRGQGAGTEAFF.

The table lists this clonotype with a few counts. The V and J genes are TRBV7-9 and TRBJ1-2, with D perhaps TRBD1 (6 bases). The length of the CDR3 is 15 residues. Germline V gene lookup returns CDR1 SEHNR and CDR2 FQNEAQ (reference sequence). V lost 5 bases and J lost 0, with 13 bases in between. The CDR3 bases are TGTGCCAGCAGCACGCACAGGGCCACTAACTATGGCTACACCTTC. As protein: CASSTHRATNYGYTF.

This clonotype was found a few times. This chain uses TRBV20-1 with TRBJ2-3, with 7 bases identical to TRBD2. With V trimmed by 5 bases and J by 1 base, 9 bases remained unmatched. Germline CDR1 reads DFQATT; CDR2 reads SNEGSKA (reference sequence). CDR3 length equals 15 residues. This CDR3 is CSAPGGGGRTDTQYF. The CDR3 DNA sequence: TGCAGTGCTCCAGGAGGCGGGGGTCGCACAGATACGCAGTATTTT.

V usage is TRBV18 and J usage is TRBJ2-2; 10 bases agree with TRBD2. CDR1 KGHSH and CDR2 LQKENI come from the germline V gene. The V and J ends lost 2 bases and 2 bases, in that order; junction bases with no gene match: 8. The CDR3 runs 18 residues. CDR3 residues: CASSPLASGGANTGELFF. Here the CDR3 DNA reads TGTGCCAGCTCACCATTGGCCAGCGGGGGGGCCAACACCGGGGAGCTGTTTTTT.

The chain joins TRBV25-1 to TRBJ2-3, with D maybe TRBD2 (5 bases). CDR1 and CDR2 (germline): MGHDK, SYGVNS. The V end was cut by 1 base, the J end by 0 bases, with 8 bases between. The CDR3 loop spans 15 amino acids. CDR3 bases: TGTGCCAGCAGTGAATGGGCTAGCAGCACAGATACGCAGTATTTT. This gives the protein CASSEWASSTDTQYF. The whole variable domain, filled in from reference TRBV25-1 and TRBJ2-3, reads EADIYQTPRYLVIGTGKKITLECSQTMGHDKMYWYQQDPGMELHLIHYSYGVNSTEKGDLSSESTVSRIRTEHFPLTLESARPSHTSQYLCASSEWASSTDTQYFGPGTRLTVL.

This clonotype was detected only a few times. V usage is TRBV12-3 or TRBV12-4 and J usage is TRBJ2-2; D might be TRBD2 (7 bases). The CDR3 is 16 residues long. V gave up 1 base and J gave up 4 bases, with 13 bases separating them. CDR3 DNA: TGTGCCAGCAGTTTAGGTGCGGGGGCGGGCACCGGGGAGCTGTTTTTT. Protein product: CASSLGAGAGTGELFF.

The genes are TRBV12-3 or TRBV12-4 and TRBJ1-2; 7 nucleotides agree with TRBD1. J lost 4 bases, V lost 5 bases, and 10 bases had no gene match. This CDR3 is 15 amino acids long. CDR3 residues: CASSPIATGSYGYTF. Written as DNA, the CDR3 is TGTGCCAGCAGTCCAATCGCGACAGGGTCCTATGGCTACACCTTC.